Presented here are 14 T cell receptor beta chains from one specimen sequenced in a study of cytomegalovirus exposure and HLA in healthy donors. The PCR ran on 60 Vbeta and 13 Jbeta primers. TCRdb's table, derived via immunoSEQ multiplex PCR, lists solely in-frame clones and lacks some. This listing includes 30,000 to 40,000 clones. Material for sequencing was PBMCs. The receptors here all came from a man between 35 and 55 years old in good health and CMV-seropositive.

The chain couples TRBV5-1 to TRBJ2-3; 10 bases line up with TRBD2. Germline CDR1 reads SGHRS; CDR2 reads YFSETQ. With V trimmed by 5 bases and J by 5 bases, 5 bases remained unmatched. This CDR3 contains 14 residues. The CDR3 is CASSRAGGLDTQYF. CDR3 in DNA: TGCGCCAGCAGTAGAGCGGGAGGGTTAGATACGCAGTATTTT.

The chain has TRBV4-2 and TRBJ1-5; 7 nucleotides match TRBD1. The CDR3 is made up of 16 amino acids. In germline, CDR1 is LGHNA, CDR2 YNFKEQ. Trimming at V came to 1 base and at J to 4 bases, leaving 7 bases not matched to a gene. The CDR3 spells CASSQVTGFGNQPQHF. The CDR3, as DNA: TGTGCCAGCAGCCAAGTGACAGGGTTCGGGAATCAGCCCCAGCATTTT.

The rearrangement links TRBV7-9 to TRBJ2-1, with 10 bases identical to TRBD2. CDR1 is SEHNR and CDR2 is FQNEAQ in the germline V gene (reference sequence). This CDR3 has 16 amino acids. The V gene end was trimmed by 7 bases and the J gene end by 4 bases; junction bases not matched to a gene: 10. The CDR3 sequence is CASTSTLAGAYNEQFF. The CDR3 region has the DNA TGTGCCAGCACCTCGACGCTAGCGGGAGCTTACAATGAGCAGTTCTTC.

The chain recombines TRBV7-9 with TRBJ1-4; the D gene is possibly TRBD1 (5 bases). The CDR3 is 15 amino acids. V lost 5 bases, J lost 8 bases, and 18 bases lay in between. Germline CDR1 is SEHNR and CDR2 is FQNEAQ (reference sequence). The CDR3 nucleotides are TGTGCCAGCAGCACCTGGACCGCGGGGGAGGAAAAACTGTTTTTT. Translating gives CASSTWTAGEEKLFF.

CDR3 sequence (DNA): TGTGCCAGTAGTATCCAACTAGCGGGAGTCGGGGGTACAGATACGCAGTATTTT. Encoded protein: CASSIQLAGVGGTDTQYF. The chain is built from TRBV19 and TRBJ2-3; 11 bases are shared with TRBD2. The CDR3 has 18 amino acids. Germline values: CDR1 LNHDA, CDR2 SQIVND (reference sequence). Germline trimming cut 3 bases from V and 3 bases from J; bases unmatched to any gene: 11.

V usage is TRBV9 and J usage is TRBJ2-3; 8 nucleotides agree with TRBD1. The CDR3 is 15 amino acids. The V segment lost 2 bases and the J segment 4 bases; nucleotides outside the gene matches: 6. The germline V gene has CDR1 SGDLS and CDR2 YYNGEE. The CDR3 sequence: CASSVLPGQADTQYF. The CDR3 DNA follows: TGTGCCAGCAGCGTTCTCCCGGGACAGGCAGATACGCAGTATTTT.

The chain is built from TRBV19 and TRBJ2-7, with D possibly being TRBD2 (6 bases). Germline V gene lookup returns CDR1 LNHDA and CDR2 SQIVND (reference sequence). CDR3 length equals 16 residues. The V end lost 4 bases, the J end lost 0 bases, and 16 bases lay between the germline ends. The chain's CDR3 is CASSRGEISSSYEQYF. CDR3 coding DNA: TGTGCCAGTAGTAGGGGGGAAATCTCCAGCTCCTACGAGCAGTACTTC.

In DNA form, the CDR3 reads TGTGCCAGCGGAAACAGGGGGACCTACGAGCAGTACTTC. Its translation: CASGNRGTYEQYF. The chain has TRBV7-2 and TRBJ2-7; TRBD1 agrees at 8 bases. This CDR3 contains 13 residues. Germline assignment: CDR1 SGHTA and CDR2 FQGNSA. With V trimmed by 8 bases and J by 2 bases, 5 bases remained unmatched.

The chain carries TRBV29-1 and TRBJ2-5; the match to TRBD1 covers 7 bases. The last part of the DNA fits TRBJ2-7 better; the J call may be wrong. The CDR3 spans 13 residues. The germline gives CDR1 SQVTM, CDR2 ANQGSEA. CDR3 nucleotide sequence: TGCAGCGCCGCCGGGACAGCCTCCTACGAGCAGTACTTC. It translates to CSAAGTASYEQYF.

The chain couples TRBV28 to TRBJ1-3; D is possibly TRBD1 (5 bases). CDR1 and CDR2 (germline): MDHEN, SYDVKM. V lost 6 bases and J lost 1, with 7 bases in between. The CDR3 totals 13 residues. CDR3 DNA sequence: TGTGCCAGCAGCTCAGGGTCTGGAAACACCATATATTTT. Translating gives CASSSGSGNTIYF.

The chain uses TRBV10-2 and TRBJ2-7, with D maybe TRBD1 (6 bases). V lost 6 bases to trimming and J lost 3 bases, with 12 bases between them. CDR3 length equals 13 residues. CDR1 is WSHSY, CDR2 SAAADI, per germline. CDR3 DNA: TGCGCCAGCAGCTGGACAGTATACTACGAGCAGTACTTC. Protein product: CASSWTVYYEQYF.

The V and J genes are TRBV6-1 and TRBJ1-5; D possibly corresponds to TRBD1 (5 bases). This CDR3 contains 15 residues. The V and J ends lost 1 base and 6 bases respectively, with 13 bases between them. Looked up from germline, CDR1 is MNHNS and CDR2 is SASEGT. This CDR3 reads CASSEEFGGGQPQHF. The CDR3 nucleotides read TGTGCCAGCAGTGAAGAGTTCGGGGGGGGTCAGCCCCAGCATTTT.

V and J are TRBV5-6 and TRBJ1-2, with D possibly being TRBD1 (6 bases). The CDR3 is 17 amino acids. The V end was cut by 4 bases, the J end by 3 bases, with 22 bases between. Germline CDR1 and CDR2: SGHDT and YYEEEE. DNA of the CDR3: TGTGCCAGCAGCCCTACCACCGACAGGTTTAATGACTATGGCTACACCTTC. This sequence encodes CASSPTTDRFNDYGYTF.

The rearrangement uses TRBV6-5 and TRBJ2-7, with 12 nucleotides matching TRBD2. CDR1 MNHEY and CDR2 SVGAGI come from the germline V gene. Trimming took 4 bases from V and 5 from J; bases not matched to a gene: 6. This CDR3 is 15 amino acids long. CDR3 nucleotides: TGTGCCAGCAGTTTAACTAGCGGGAGGAATAACGAGCAGTACTTC. This gives the protein CASSLTSGRNNEQYF.